A single sample gave rise to the 17 T cell receptor beta chains below, sequenced in a study of T cells in Graves' hyperthyroidism and ophthalmopathy. Amplification of TCR beta CDR3 regions used RNA as the template. HTBI primers were the set used in a first-round RT-PCR of the TCR CDR3. TCRdb processed the multiplex PCR reads anew with MiXCR; each CDR3 protein has one entry. The data hold 350,000 to 450,000 distinct CDR3 sequences, with 14% observed a single time. The sequenced material came from blood. Receptors were obtained from a woman in her fifties or sixties with Graves' hyperthyroidism.

This clonotype was observed many times. The chain employs TRBV12-5 and TRBJ2-1; 12 positions agree with TRBD2. The V and J ends lost 5 bases and 4 bases, in that order; junction bases with no gene match: 15. This CDR3 comprises 19 residues. The germline V gene encodes CDR1 LGHNT and CDR2 FRNRAP. CDR3: CASGPARGPSGRAYNEQFF. CDR3 DNA sequence: TGTGCTAGTGGTCCCGCGCGGGGCCCTAGCGGGAGGGCGTACAATGAGCAGTTCTTC. Based on the CDR3 plus reference TRBV12-5 and TRBJ2-1, the full variable domain is DARVTQTPRHKVTEMGQEVTMRCQPILGHNTVFWYRQTMMQGLELLAYFRNRAPLDDSGMPKDRFSAEMPDATLATLKIQPSEPRDSAVYFCASGPARGPSGRAYNEQFFGPGTRLTVL.

This clonotype has at least ten counts. The chain employs TRBV7-9 and TRBJ2-7; D possibly matches TRBD1 or TRBD2 (5 bases each). The V gene lost 3 bases and the J gene lost 6 bases, with 18 bases spanning the gap. The germline V gene encodes CDR1 SEHNR and CDR2 FQNEAQ (reference sequence). CDR3 length equals 15 residues. The CDR3 loop reads CASSFWDPPTSEQYF. The CDR3 DNA reads TGTGCCAGCAGCTTTTGGGACCCGCCTACCTCCGAGCAGTACTTC.

This sequence joins TRBV27 and TRBJ2-7, with 8 bases aligning to TRBD2. In germline, CDR1 is MNHEY, CDR2 SMNVEV (reference sequence). The CDR3 runs to 13 residues. The J segment lost 4 bases and the V segment lost 3 bases, leaving 2 bases of the junction unmatched. The CDR3 here is CASSFTSGYEQYF. Written as DNA, the CDR3 is TGTGCCAGCAGTTTTACTAGCGGTTACGAGCAGTACTTC.

This clonotype appeared a few times. The DNA of the CDR3 is TGTGCCAACCCCCGGGGGGACATCTCCTACGAGCAGTACTTC. Protein: CANPRGDISYEQYF. The chain has TRBV19 and TRBJ2-7, with TRBD2 as a possible D gene (7 bases). V was cut by 10 bases and J by 0 bases, with 16 bases left in between. The CDR3 is 14 residues long. CDR1 is LNHDA and CDR2 is SQIVND in the germline V gene (reference sequence).

This rearrangement joins TRBV11-1 to TRBJ2-1, with 7 bases lining up with TRBD2. J lost 8 bases, V lost 5 bases, and 15 bases had no gene match. Per the germline V gene, CDR1 is SGHAT and CDR2 is FQDESV (reference sequence). This CDR3 has 16 residues. The CDR3 sequence is CASSPLRGTKVYEQFF. The CDR3 region has the DNA TGTGCCAGCAGCCCACTCCGGGGGACTAAGGTCTATGAGCAGTTCTTC.

The rearrangement joins TRBV11-3 to TRBJ1-2; D remains ambiguous. The V end was cut by 5 bases, the J end by 2 bases, with 12 bases between. CDR1 and CDR2 (germline): SGHNT, YENEEA. The CDR3 has 14 residues. The CDR3 DNA is TGTGCCAGCAGCCCCCGAACGGCAAACTATGGCTACACCTTC. It translates to CASSPRTANYGYTF.

In its sample, this clonotype was seen many times. The rearrangement joins TRBV11-2 to TRBJ2-1; TRBD2 matches at 7 bases. The CDR3 covers 15 residues. The germline V gene has CDR1 SGHAT and CDR2 FQNNGV. V dropped 1 base and J dropped 5; count of bases not matched to a gene: 5. CDR3 DNA: TGTGCCAGCAGCTTAGGCCACAGCGGGGACAATGAGCAGTTCTTC. Its protein product is CASSLGHSGDNEQFF.

This clonotype turned up a few times. The chain employs TRBV6-1 and TRBJ1-1; 8 positions match TRBD1. V lost 8 bases, J lost 4 bases, and 15 bases stayed unmatched. This CDR3 region has 16 residues. Germline values: CDR1 MNHNS, CDR2 SASEGT. Here the CDR3 DNA reads TGTGCCAGCTTGCGAAGGGCAGGGGGCGGGGGCACTGAAGCTTTCTTT. As protein: CASLRRAGGGGTEAFF.

This clonotype was seen just once. A read error may account for a junction end that differs from germline. The V and J genes are TRBV27 and TRBJ2-2, with D perhaps matching TRBD2 (6 bases). This CDR3 comprises 11 residues. From germline, CDR1 is MNHEY and CDR2 SMNVEV (reference sequence). The CDR3 here is CATLSTGGLFF. In nucleotides, the CDR3 is TGTGCCACCCTGAGCACCGGGGGGCTGTTTTTT.

This clonotype was counted ten times or more. The CDR3 nucleotides read TGTGCTAGTGGTTTCGCACCCGCTGGATTCAATGAGCAGTTCTTC. Its protein is CASGFAPAGFNEQFF. The rearrangement links TRBV12-5 to TRBJ2-1; no firm D call. V lost 3 bases, J lost 6 bases, and 15 bases lay in between. CDR3 length: 15 residues. Germline V gene lookup returns CDR1 LGHNT and CDR2 FRNRAP.

This clonotype was seen many times. This CDR3 is CASTTGTTYTDTQYF. The CDR3 DNA is TGTGCCAGCACCACCGGGACTACCTACACAGATACGCAGTATTTT. The chain carries TRBV2 and TRBJ2-3; TRBD2 aligns across 7 bases. The trim removed 7 bases at V and 2 bases at J, leaving 9 bases unmatched. The CDR3 runs to 15 residues. Germline values: CDR1 SNHLY, CDR2 FYNNEI.

This clonotype was observed many times. V gene TRBV5-1 combines with J gene TRBJ1-1; 7 positions agree with TRBD1. This CDR3 comprises 14 residues. The V gene end was trimmed by 6 bases and the J gene end by 2 bases; junction bases not matched to a gene: 7. Germline values: CDR1 SGHRS, CDR2 YFSETQ. As DNA, the CDR3 is TGCGCCAGCACCCCGGGGACAGCAAACACTGAAGCTTTCTTT. This codes for CASTPGTANTEAFF.

The sample holds many counts of this clonotype. J is TRBJ2-3 and V is TRBV6-1, with D maybe TRBD2 (6 bases). From germline, CDR1 is MNHNS and CDR2 SASEGT. The CDR3 extends over 16 amino acids. Trimming removed 5 bases from V and 3 bases from J, with 18 bases in between. CDR3 bases: TGTGCCAGCAGTTCTACGGACGTGGGGGGTACAGATACGCAGTATTTT. This translates into CASSSTDVGGTDTQYF.

The CDR3 DNA reads TGTGCCAGTAGTCGATACCCAGGGGTCGCCTACGAGCAGTACTTC. It codes for CASSRYPGVAYEQYF. The V gene is TRBV19, the J gene TRBJ2-7; D possibly corresponds to TRBD1 (6 bases). CDR1 LNHDA and CDR2 SQIVND come from the germline V gene (reference sequence). The CDR3 runs to 15 residues. The germline V and J ends were trimmed by 5 bases and 2 bases, with 16 bases remaining between them.

This clonotype was recorded many times. The chain couples TRBV28 to TRBJ1-3; D is unresolved. In germline, CDR1 is MDHEN, CDR2 SYDVKM. V was cut by 3 bases and J by 0 bases, with 12 bases left in between. CDR3 length: 16 residues. CDR3 loop: CASSFGVRVSGNTIYF. Here the CDR3 DNA reads TGTGCCAGCAGTTTCGGCGTCAGAGTCTCTGGAAACACCATATATTTT.

This clonotype occurred many times. This chain uses TRBV2 with TRBJ1-1, with D tentatively TRBD1 (5 bases). Germline V gives CDR1 SNHLY, CDR2 FYNNEI. CDR3 length: 14 amino acids. The V gene lost 6 bases and the J gene lost 6 bases, with 17 bases spanning the gap. The DNA of the CDR3 is TGTGCCAGCAGGGGCGGGACGCTTAGCGCTGAAGCTTTCTTT. Protein sequence: CASRGGTLSAEAFF.

The V gene is TRBV29-1, the J gene TRBJ2-1; TRBD2 agrees at 10 bases. The CDR3 consists of 15 residues. CDR1 SQVTM and CDR2 ANQGSEA come from the germline V gene. The V gene end was trimmed by 4 bases and the J gene end by 6 bases; junction bases not matched to a gene: 9. CDR3 bases: TGCAGCGTTGGGGGTCAGCGGGAGGGCCCCAATGAGCAGTTCTTC. As protein: CSVGGQREGPNEQFF.